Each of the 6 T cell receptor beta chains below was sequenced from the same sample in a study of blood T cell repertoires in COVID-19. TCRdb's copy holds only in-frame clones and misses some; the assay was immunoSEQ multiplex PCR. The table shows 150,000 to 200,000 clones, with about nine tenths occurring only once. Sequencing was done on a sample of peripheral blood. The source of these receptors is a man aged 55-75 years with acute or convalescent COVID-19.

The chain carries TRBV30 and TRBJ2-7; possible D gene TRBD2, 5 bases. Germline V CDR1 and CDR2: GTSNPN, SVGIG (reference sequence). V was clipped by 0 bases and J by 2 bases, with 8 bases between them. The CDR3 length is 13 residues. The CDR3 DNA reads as TGTGCCTGGAGTGTACGGGGAGCCTACGAGCAGTACTTC. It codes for CAWSVRGAYEQYF.

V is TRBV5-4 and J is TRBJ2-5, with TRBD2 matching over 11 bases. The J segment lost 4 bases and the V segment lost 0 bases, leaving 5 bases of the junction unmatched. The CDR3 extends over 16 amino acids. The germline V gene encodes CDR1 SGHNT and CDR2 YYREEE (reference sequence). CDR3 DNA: TGTGCCAGCAGCTTGGGGGGGACTAGCGGAACAGAGACCCAGTACTTC. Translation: CASSLGGTSGTETQYF.

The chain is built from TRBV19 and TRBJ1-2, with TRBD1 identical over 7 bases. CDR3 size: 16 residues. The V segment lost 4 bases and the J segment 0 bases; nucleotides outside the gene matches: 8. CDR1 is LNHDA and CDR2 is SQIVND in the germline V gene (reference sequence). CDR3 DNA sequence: TGTGCCAGTAGTAAGTTGGAGGGGGCCGCTAACTATGGCTACACCTTC. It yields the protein CASSKLEGAANYGYTF.

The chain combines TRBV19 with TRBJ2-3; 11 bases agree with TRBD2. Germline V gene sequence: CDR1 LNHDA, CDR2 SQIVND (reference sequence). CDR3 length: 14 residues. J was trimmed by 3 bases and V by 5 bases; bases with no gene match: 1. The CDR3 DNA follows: TGTGCCAGTAGTGCTAGCGGGGGGACAGATACGCAGTATTTT. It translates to CASSASGGTDTQYF.

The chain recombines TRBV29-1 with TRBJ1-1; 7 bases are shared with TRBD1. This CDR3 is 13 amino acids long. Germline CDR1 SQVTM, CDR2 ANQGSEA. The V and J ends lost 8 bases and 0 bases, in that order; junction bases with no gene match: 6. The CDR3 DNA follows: TGCAGCCCCCGGACAGGCATGAACACTGAAGCTTTCTTT. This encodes CSPRTGMNTEAFF.

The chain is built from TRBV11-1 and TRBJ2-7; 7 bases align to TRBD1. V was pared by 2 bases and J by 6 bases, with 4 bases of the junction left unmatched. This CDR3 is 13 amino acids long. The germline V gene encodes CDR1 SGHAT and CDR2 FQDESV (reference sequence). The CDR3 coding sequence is TGTGCCAGCAGCTTACTCGGGACAGCCGAGCAGTACGTC. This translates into CASSLLGTAEQYV.